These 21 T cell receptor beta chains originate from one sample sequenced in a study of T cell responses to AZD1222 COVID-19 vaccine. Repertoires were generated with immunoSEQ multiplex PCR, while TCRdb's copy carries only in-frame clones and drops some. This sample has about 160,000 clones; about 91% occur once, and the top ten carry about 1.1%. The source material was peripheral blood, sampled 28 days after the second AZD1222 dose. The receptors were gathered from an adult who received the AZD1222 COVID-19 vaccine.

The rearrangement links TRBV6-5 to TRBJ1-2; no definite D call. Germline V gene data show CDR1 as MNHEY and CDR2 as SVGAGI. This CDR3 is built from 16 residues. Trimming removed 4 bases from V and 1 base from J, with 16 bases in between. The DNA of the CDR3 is TGTGCCAGCAGTTTATCTACAGCAATTGGTAACTATGGCTACACCTTC. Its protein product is CASSLSTAIGNYGYTF.

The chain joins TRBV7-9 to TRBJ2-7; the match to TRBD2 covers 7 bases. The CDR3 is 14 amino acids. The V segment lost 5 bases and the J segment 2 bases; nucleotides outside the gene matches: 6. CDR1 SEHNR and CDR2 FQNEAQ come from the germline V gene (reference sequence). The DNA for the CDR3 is TGTGCCAGCAGCCCCCGGGGGGTCCCCTACGAGCAGTACTTC. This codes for CASSPRGVPYEQYF.

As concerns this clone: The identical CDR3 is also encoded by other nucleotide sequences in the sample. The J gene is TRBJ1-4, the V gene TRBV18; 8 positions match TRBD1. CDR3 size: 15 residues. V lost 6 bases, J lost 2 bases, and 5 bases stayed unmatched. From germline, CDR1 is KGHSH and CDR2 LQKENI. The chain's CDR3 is CASSPQGATNEKLFF. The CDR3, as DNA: TGTGCCAGCTCCCCGCAGGGGGCGACTAATGAAAAACTGTTTTTT.

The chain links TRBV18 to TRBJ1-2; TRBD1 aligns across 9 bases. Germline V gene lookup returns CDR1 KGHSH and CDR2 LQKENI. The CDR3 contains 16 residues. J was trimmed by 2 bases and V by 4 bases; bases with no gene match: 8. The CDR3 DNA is TGTGCCAGCTCACTTTCGGACAGGGGCCCGAACTATGGCTACACCTTC. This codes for CASSLSDRGPNYGYTF.

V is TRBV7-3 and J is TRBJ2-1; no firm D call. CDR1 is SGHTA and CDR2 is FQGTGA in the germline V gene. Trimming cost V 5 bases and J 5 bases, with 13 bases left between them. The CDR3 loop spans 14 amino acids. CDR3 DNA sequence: TGTGCCAGCAGCCAAAATAGGCTCCACAATGAGCAGTTCTTC. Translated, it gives CASSQNRLHNEQFF. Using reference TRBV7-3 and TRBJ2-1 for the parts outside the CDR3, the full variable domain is GAGVSQTPSNKVTEKGKYVELRCDPISGHTALYWYRQSLGQGPEFLIYFQGTGAADDSGLPNDRFFAVRPEGSVSTLKIQRTERGDSAVYLCASSQNRLHNEQFFGPGTRLTVL.

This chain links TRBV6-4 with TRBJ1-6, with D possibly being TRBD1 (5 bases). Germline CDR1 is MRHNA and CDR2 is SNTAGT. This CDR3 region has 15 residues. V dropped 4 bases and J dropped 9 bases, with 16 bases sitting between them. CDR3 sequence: CASSASRDSSSPLHF. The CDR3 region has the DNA TGTGCCAGCAGTGCCAGCAGGGATTCCTCTTCACCCCTCCACTTT.

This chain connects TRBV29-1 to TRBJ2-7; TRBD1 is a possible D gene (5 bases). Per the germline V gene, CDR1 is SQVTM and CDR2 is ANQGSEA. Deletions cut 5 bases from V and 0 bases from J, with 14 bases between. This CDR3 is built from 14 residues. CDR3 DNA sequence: TGCAGCGTTAGGGGCATCGAATCCTCCTACGAGCAGTACTTC. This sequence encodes CSVRGIESSYEQYF.

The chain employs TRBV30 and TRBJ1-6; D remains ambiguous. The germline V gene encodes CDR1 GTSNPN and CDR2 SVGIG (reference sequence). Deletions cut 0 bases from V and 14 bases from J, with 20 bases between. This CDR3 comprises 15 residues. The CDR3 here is CAWSVPGSSVKALHF. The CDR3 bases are TGTGCCTGGAGTGTTCCCGGGAGTAGTGTAAAGGCCCTCCACTTT.

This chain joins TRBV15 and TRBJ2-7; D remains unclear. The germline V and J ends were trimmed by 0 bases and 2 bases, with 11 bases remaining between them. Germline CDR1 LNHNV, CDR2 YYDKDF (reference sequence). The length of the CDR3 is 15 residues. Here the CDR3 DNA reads TGTGCCACCAGCAGAGAGGGTTTGCCCACCTACGAGCAGTACTTC. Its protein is CATSREGLPTYEQYF.

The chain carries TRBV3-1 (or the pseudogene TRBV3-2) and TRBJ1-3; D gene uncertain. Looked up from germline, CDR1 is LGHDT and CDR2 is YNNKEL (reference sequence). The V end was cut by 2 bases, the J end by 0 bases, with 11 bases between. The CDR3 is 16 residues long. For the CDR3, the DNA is TGTGCCAGCAGCCAATGGGATAGGAGCTCTGGAAACACCATATATTTT. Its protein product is CASSQWDRSSGNTIYF.

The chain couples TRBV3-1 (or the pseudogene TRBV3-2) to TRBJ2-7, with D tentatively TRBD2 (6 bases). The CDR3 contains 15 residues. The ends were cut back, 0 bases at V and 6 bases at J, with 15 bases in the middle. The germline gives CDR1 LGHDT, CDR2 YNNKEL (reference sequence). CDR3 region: CASSQEAGRSSEQYF. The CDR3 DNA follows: TGTGCCAGCAGCCAAGAGGCAGGGAGGAGTTCCGAGCAGTACTTC.

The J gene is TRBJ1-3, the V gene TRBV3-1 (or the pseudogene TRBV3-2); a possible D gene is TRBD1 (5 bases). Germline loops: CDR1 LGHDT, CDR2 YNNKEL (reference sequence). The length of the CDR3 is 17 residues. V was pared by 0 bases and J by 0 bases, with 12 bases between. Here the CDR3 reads CASSQDLPGVSGNTIYF. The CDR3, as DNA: TGTGCCAGCAGCCAAGATCTCCCGGGGGTCTCTGGAAACACCATATATTTT.

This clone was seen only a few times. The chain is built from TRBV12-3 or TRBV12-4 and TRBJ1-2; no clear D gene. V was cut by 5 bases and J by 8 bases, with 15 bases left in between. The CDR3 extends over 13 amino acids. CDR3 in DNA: TGTGCCAGCAGTCTATCAAGGAGAGGGGGCTACACCTTC. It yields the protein CASSLSRRGGYTF.

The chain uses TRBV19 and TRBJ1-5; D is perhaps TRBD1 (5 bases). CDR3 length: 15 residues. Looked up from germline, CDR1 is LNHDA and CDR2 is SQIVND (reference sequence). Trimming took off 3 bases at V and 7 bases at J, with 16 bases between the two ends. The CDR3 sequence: CASSIGYGAGQPQHF. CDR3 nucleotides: TGTGCCAGTAGTATCGGGTATGGGGCTGGGCAGCCCCAGCATTTT.

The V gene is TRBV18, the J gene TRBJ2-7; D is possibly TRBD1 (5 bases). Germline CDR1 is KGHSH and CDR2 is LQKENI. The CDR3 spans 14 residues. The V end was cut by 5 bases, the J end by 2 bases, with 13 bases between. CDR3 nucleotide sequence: TGTGCCAGCTCATTTCGACAGCTCCCCTACGAGCAGTACTTC. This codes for CASSFRQLPYEQYF.

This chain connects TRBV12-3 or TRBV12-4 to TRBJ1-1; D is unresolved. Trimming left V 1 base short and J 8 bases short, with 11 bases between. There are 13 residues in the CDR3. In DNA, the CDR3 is TGTGCCAGCAGTTTAGGGTCGGGAGCCGAAGCTTTCTTT. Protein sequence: CASSLGSGAEAFF.

DNA of the CDR3: TGTGCCAGCAGCCAAGGGGGGGCAGGACAGCCCCAGCATTTT. Its protein product is CASSQGGAGQPQHF. This chain connects TRBV3-1 (or the pseudogene TRBV3-2) to TRBJ1-5, with D perhaps TRBD1 (6 bases). This CDR3 has 14 amino acids. The germline V and J ends were trimmed by 1 base and 7 bases, with 11 bases remaining between them. From germline, CDR1 is LGHDT and CDR2 YNNKEL (reference sequence).

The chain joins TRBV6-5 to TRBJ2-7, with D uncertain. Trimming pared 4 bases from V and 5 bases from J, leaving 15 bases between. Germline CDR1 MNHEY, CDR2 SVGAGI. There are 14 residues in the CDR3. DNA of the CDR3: TGTGCCAGCAGTTCTCAGGAATCCAAGCACGAGCAGTACTTC. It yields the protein CASSSQESKHEQYF.

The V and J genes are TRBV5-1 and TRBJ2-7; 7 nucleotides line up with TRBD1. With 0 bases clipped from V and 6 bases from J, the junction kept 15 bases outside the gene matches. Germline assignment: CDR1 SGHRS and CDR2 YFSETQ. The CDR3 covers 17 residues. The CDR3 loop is CASSLVTGDVGSGEQYF. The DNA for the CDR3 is TGCGCCAGCAGCTTGGTAACAGGGGATGTGGGGTCAGGCGAGCAGTACTTC.

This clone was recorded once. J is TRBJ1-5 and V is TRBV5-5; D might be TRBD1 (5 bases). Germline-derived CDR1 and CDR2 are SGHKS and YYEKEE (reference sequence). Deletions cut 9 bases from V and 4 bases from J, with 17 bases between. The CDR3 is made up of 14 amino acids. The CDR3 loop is CATGQGEGNQPQHF. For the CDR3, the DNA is TGTGCCACGGGGCAGGGAGAAGGGAATCAGCCCCAGCATTTT.

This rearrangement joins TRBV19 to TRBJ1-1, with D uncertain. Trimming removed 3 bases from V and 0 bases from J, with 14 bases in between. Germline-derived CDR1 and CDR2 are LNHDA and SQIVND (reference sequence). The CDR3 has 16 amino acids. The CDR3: CASSISMRSVNTEAFF. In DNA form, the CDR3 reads TGTGCCAGTAGTATTTCTATGAGGTCCGTGAACACTGAAGCTTTCTTT. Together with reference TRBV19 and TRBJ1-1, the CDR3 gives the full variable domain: DGGITQSPKYLFRKEGQNVTLSCEQNLNHDAMYWYRQDPGQGLRLIYYSQIVNDFQKGDIAEGYSVSREKKESFPLTVTSAQKNPTAFYLCASSISMRSVNTEAFFGQGTRLTVV.